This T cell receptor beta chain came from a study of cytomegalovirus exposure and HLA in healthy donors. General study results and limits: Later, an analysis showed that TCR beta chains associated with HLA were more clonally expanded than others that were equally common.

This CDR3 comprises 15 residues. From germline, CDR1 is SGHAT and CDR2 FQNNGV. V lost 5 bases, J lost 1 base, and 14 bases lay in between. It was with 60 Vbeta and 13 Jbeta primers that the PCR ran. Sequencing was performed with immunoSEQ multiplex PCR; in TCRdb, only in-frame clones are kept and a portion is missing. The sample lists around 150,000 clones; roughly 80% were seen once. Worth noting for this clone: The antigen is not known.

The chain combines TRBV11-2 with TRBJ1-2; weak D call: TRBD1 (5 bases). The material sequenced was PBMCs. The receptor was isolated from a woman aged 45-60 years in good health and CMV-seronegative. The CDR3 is CASSTPRQINYGYTF. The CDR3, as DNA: TGTGCCAGCAGCACCCCTCGACAGATTAACTATGGCTACACCTTC.